A single sample gave rise to the 11 T cell receptor beta chains below, sequenced in a study of blood T cell repertoires in COVID-19. Assay: immunoSEQ multiplex PCR; the TCRdb copy retains only in-frame clones and omits some. The sample consists of some 250,000 clones, over 70% of them appearing once. The sample consisted of peripheral blood. All receptors come from an elderly woman with acute or convalescent COVID-19.

J is TRBJ2-7 and V is TRBV5-1; 7 nucleotides align to TRBD1. The CDR3 sequence is 15 residues long. The V gene end was trimmed by 4 bases and the J gene end by 1 base; junction bases not matched to a gene: 8. Germline V gives CDR1 SGHRS, CDR2 YFSETQ. CDR3 coding DNA: TGCGCCAGCAGCCCCCGCCGGGACAGATCCTACGAGCAGTACTTC. Encoded protein: CASSPRRDRSYEQYF.

This clone was detected only a few times. A read error is likely here: a far larger clone is one base away. The chain combines TRBV10-1 with TRBJ2-1; TRBD2 matches 8 bases. The CDR3 extends over 15 amino acids. CDR1 is WNHNN and CDR2 is SYGVQD in the germline V gene (reference sequence). The CDR3 loop reads CPSTRPRGALNEQFF. The CDR3 DNA is TGCCCCAGCACCCGACCGCGGGGGGCCCTCAATGAGCAGTTCTTC.

The rearrangement links TRBV21-1 to TRBJ2-6; the table calls TRBD2, which could not be checked here. TRBV21-1 counts as a pseudogene. CDR3 size: 15 residues. CDR3 protein: CASSKHYCGANVLTF. For the CDR3, the DNA is TGTGCCAGCAGCAAACACTACTGTGGGGCCAACGTCCTGACTTTC.

The CDR3 sequence is CASSRASGTDLYEQYF. As DNA, the CDR3 is TGTGCCAGCAGCAGAGCCTCCGGGACAGATCTCTACGAGCAGTACTTC. The rearrangement joins TRBV7-6 to TRBJ2-7; 7 bases line up with TRBD1. Trimming removed 5 bases from V and 3 bases from J; junction bases left unmatched: 13. From germline, CDR1 is SGHVS and CDR2 FNYEAQ. There are 16 residues in the CDR3.

This clone was detected a few times. J is TRBJ2-1 and V is TRBV3-1 (or the pseudogene TRBV3-2); TRBD2 aligns across 10 bases. CDR3 length: 17 residues. CDR1 and CDR2 (germline): LGHDT, YNNKEL (reference sequence). V dropped 8 bases and J dropped 5; count of bases not matched to a gene: 15. The CDR3: CASRNWGSGRLNNEQFF. The CDR3 DNA follows: TGTGCCAGCCGAAATTGGGGTAGCGGGAGGCTTAACAATGAGCAGTTCTTC.

This chain connects TRBV30 to TRBJ2-3; the D gene is possibly TRBD2 (5 bases). V lost 0 bases, J lost 0 bases, and 10 bases lay in between. Germline V gene data show CDR1 as GTSNPN and CDR2 as SVGIG (reference sequence). This CDR3 region has 15 residues. CDR3 DNA sequence: TGTGCCTGGAGTGTATCCCAGCGGAGCACAGATACGCAGTATTTT. This sequence encodes CAWSVSQRSTDTQYF.

This clone was detected only once. This chain joins TRBV6-5 and TRBJ1-1; 7 bases are shared with TRBD1. Losses at the gene ends were 6 bases for V and 3 bases for J; bases not matched to a gene: 4. From germline, CDR1 is MNHEY and CDR2 SVGAGI. The CDR3 length is 13 residues. The DNA of the CDR3 is TGTGCCAGCAGGTCCGACAGGGACACTGAAGCTTTCTTT. It codes for CASRSDRDTEAFF.

The chain is built from TRBV6-2 or TRBV6-3 and TRBJ2-1; TRBD2 agrees at 8 bases. CDR1 MNHEY and CDR2 SVGEGT come from the germline V gene. J was trimmed by 6 bases and V by 3 bases; bases with no gene match: 13. The CDR3 spans 17 residues. CDR3 DNA sequence: TGTGCCAGCAGTTATCTCCTCGACGGGGGGGCCCGCAATGAGCAGTTCTTC. Protein: CASSYLLDGGARNEQFF.

The rearrangement links TRBV7-9 to TRBJ2-2; tentative D call: TRBD1 (6 bases). The germline gives CDR1 SEHNR, CDR2 FQNEAQ (reference sequence). CDR3 length equals 15 residues. Trimming removed 7 bases from V and 3 bases from J, with 15 bases in between. This CDR3 is CASNQGQPHTGELFF. CDR3 nucleotides: TGTGCCAGCAACCAAGGACAGCCTCACACCGGGGAGCTGTTTTTT.

The gene calls are TRBV5-4 and TRBJ2-3; the D gene is possibly TRBD1 (5 bases). Germline CDR1 and CDR2: SGHNT and YYREEE (reference sequence). V lost 2 bases and J lost 4, with 14 bases in between. This CDR3 spans 15 amino acids. The CDR3 here is CASSFQTSRADTQYF. In DNA, the CDR3 is TGTGCCAGCAGCTTCCAGACGAGCAGGGCAGATACGCAGTATTTT.

This clone occurred once. This sequence joins TRBV5-1 and TRBJ2-1, with TRBD2 matching 13 bases. Per germline, CDR1 SGHRS and CDR2 YFSETQ. The CDR3 consists of 17 residues. V dropped 4 bases and J dropped 1; count of bases not matched to a gene: 5. CDR3 residues: CASSRTSGSPSYNEQFF. CDR3 DNA sequence: TGCGCCAGCAGCCGGACTAGCGGGAGTCCTTCCTACAATGAGCAGTTCTTC.